The 8 T cell receptor beta chains reported below all come from one sample, sequenced in a study of cytomegalovirus exposure and HLA in healthy donors. Profiling relied on immunoSEQ multiplex PCR, and the TCRdb table lists in-frame clones only, not all of them. The sample holds 100,000 to 150,000 clones, around 86% seen once. Sequences were obtained from PBMCs. These receptor sequences come from a woman younger than 35 in good health and CMV-seronegative.

The V call is TRBV15, the J call TRBJ1-2; no clear D. V gave up 4 bases and J gave up 4 bases, with 10 bases separating them. The CDR3 is made up of 13 amino acids. The germline V gene has CDR1 LNHNV and CDR2 YYDKDF (reference sequence). CDR3 sequence: CATSIGEGYGYTF. DNA for the CDR3: TGTGCCACCAGCATCGGAGAAGGCTATGGCTACACCTTC.

J is TRBJ1-3 and V is TRBV2; D call uncertain. Looked up from germline, CDR1 is SNHLY and CDR2 is FYNNEI. V lost 2 bases to trimming and J lost 4 bases, with 6 bases between them. This CDR3 spans 13 amino acids. The CDR3 nucleotides are TGTGCCAGCAGTGAATACGGGGGAAACACCATATATTTT. Its protein product is CASSEYGGNTIYF.

The J gene is TRBJ1-5, the V gene TRBV2, with D maybe TRBD1 (5 bases). There are 15 residues in the CDR3. Trimming pared 6 bases from V and 0 bases from J, leaving 12 bases between. CDR1 and CDR2 (germline): SNHLY, FYNNEI. For the CDR3, the DNA is TGTGCCAGCAGGGGAACAGGACATAGCAATCAGCCCCAGCATTTT. Amino acid sequence: CASRGTGHSNQPQHF.

The chain employs TRBV27 and TRBJ2-1; a possible D gene is TRBD2 (8 bases). Germline loops: CDR1 MNHEY, CDR2 SMNVEV (reference sequence). Trimming took off 5 bases at V and 9 bases at J, with 20 bases between the two ends. The CDR3 is 15 residues long. The CDR3 loop is CASSARDSRGGEQFF. The CDR3 bases are TGTGCCAGCAGTGCCAGGGACAGCCGGGGGGGTGAGCAGTTCTTC.

This rearrangement joins TRBV6-5 to TRBJ2-7; D not certain. Trimming pared 0 bases from V and 6 bases from J, leaving 12 bases between. Germline lookup yields CDR1 MNHEY and CDR2 SVGAGI. The CDR3 is 14 residues long. The CDR3: CASSYSSASGEQYF. The CDR3 bases are TGTGCCAGCAGTTACTCGAGCGCCTCGGGCGAGCAGTACTTC.

The rearrangement uses TRBV7-8 and TRBJ1-5; D perhaps matches TRBD1 (6 bases). The germline V and J ends were trimmed by 8 bases and 5 bases, with 16 bases remaining between them. Per the germline V gene, CDR1 is SGHVS and CDR2 is FQNEAQ. The CDR3 has 14 amino acids. CDR3 region: CASSGVRWDQPQHF. The CDR3 nucleotides read TGTGCCAGCTCAGGGGTAAGGTGGGATCAGCCCCAGCATTTT.

A single count supports this clone. The chain links TRBV9 to TRBJ1-2; 7 bases map to TRBD1. The ends lost 4 bases at V and 2 bases at J; junction bases unmatched: 5. CDR1 and CDR2 (germline): SGDLS, YYNGEE. The CDR3 totals 14 residues. CDR3 protein: CASSPQQGNYGYTF. For the CDR3, the DNA is TGTGCCAGCAGCCCGCAACAGGGGAACTATGGCTACACCTTC.

V gene TRBV5-1 combines with J gene TRBJ1-2, with D perhaps TRBD1 (6 bases). The CDR3 runs 17 residues. The germline V gene has CDR1 SGHRS and CDR2 YFSETQ. The V and J ends lost 2 bases and 4 bases respectively, with 21 bases between them. The DNA for the CDR3 is TGCGCCAGCAGCTTCGAGGGTGGACAGCCGATTTTCTATGGCTACACCTTC. Translated, it gives CASSFEGGQPIFYGYTF.